These 2 T cell receptor beta chains were all obtained from the same sample, sequenced in a study of blood T cell repertoires in COVID-19. Clones were sequenced by immunoSEQ multiplex PCR, and TCRdb holds only the in-frame ones, with some missing. Of more than 200,000 clones in the sample, 75% to 85% were seen once. Sequenced sample: peripheral blood. The receptors were sampled from an elderly woman with COVID-19, enrolled during active disease.

The rearrangement joins TRBV7-2 to TRBJ1-5; D is unclear. Germline V gene lookup returns CDR1 SGHTA and CDR2 FQGNSA. V dropped 3 bases and J dropped 3 bases, with 12 bases sitting between them. The CDR3 loop spans 15 amino acids. In nucleotides, the CDR3 is TGTGCCAGCAGCTTTACGAGAGGAGACAATCAGCCCCAGCATTTT. It translates to CASSFTRGDNQPQHF. Full variable domain (remainder filled in from reference TRBV7-2 and TRBJ1-5): GAGVSQSPSNKVTEKGKDVELRCDPISGHTALYWYRQSLGQGLEFLIYFQGNSAPDKSGLPSDRFSAERTGGSVSTLTIQRTQQEDSAVYLCASSFTRGDNQPQHFGDGTRLSIL.

This chain links TRBV19 with TRBJ1-4; a weak D match, TRBD1 (6 bases). The CDR3 is made up of 14 amino acids. From germline, CDR1 is LNHDA and CDR2 SQIVND (reference sequence). The V gene lost 7 bases and the J gene lost 6 bases, with 15 bases spanning the gap. DNA for the CDR3: TGTGCCAGTAAGGGGCCTGGGGGCCATGAAAAACTGTTTTTT. Amino acids: CASKGPGGHEKLFF.